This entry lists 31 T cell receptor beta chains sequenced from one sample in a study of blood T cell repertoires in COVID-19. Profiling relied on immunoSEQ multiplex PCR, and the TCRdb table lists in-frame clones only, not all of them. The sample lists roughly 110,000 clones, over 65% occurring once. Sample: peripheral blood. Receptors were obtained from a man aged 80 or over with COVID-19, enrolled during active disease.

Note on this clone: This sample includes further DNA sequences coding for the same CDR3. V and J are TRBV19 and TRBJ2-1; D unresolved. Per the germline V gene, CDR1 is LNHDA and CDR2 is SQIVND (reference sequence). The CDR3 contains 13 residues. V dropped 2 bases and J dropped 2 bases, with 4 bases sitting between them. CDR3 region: CASSITTYNEQFF. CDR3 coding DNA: TGTGCCAGTAGTATAACTACCTACAATGAGCAGTTCTTC. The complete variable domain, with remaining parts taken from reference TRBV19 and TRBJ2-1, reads DGGITQSPKYLFRKEGQNVTLSCEQNLNHDAMYWYRQDPGQGLRLIYYSQIVNDFQKGDIAEGYSVSREKKESFPLTVTSAQKNPTAFYLCASSITTYNEQFFGPGTRLTVL.

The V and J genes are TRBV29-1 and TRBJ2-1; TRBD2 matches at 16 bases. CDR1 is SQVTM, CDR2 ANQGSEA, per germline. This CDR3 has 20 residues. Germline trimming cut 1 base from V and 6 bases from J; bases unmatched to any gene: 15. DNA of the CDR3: TGCAGCGTTGAAGGCTGGGGACTAGCGGGAGGGCCTGGGAGAGGCAATGAGCAGTTCTTC. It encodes CSVEGWGLAGGPGRGNEQFF.

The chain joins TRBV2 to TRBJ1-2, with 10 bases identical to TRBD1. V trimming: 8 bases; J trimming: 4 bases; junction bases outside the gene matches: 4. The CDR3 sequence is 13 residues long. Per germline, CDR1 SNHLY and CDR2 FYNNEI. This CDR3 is CASSDRGTYGYTF. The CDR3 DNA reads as TGTGCCAGCTCGGACAGGGGGACCTATGGCTACACCTTC.

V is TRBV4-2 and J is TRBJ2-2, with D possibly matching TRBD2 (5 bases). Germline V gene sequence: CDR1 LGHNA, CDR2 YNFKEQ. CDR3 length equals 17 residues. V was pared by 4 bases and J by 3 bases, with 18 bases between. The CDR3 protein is CASSPSLGRRDTGELFF. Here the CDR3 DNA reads TGTGCCAGCAGCCCATCTTTAGGGAGACGTGACACCGGGGAGCTGTTTTTT.

In nucleotides, the CDR3 is TGTGCCAGCAGTTACCTCCTCGACATGAATGAGCAGTTCTTC. It specifies CASSYLLDMNEQFF. The chain is built from TRBV6-5 and TRBJ2-1; D remains ambiguous. This CDR3 contains 14 residues. V was cut by 2 bases and J by 7 bases, with 12 bases left in between. CDR1 and CDR2 from the germline V gene are MNHEY and SVGAGI.

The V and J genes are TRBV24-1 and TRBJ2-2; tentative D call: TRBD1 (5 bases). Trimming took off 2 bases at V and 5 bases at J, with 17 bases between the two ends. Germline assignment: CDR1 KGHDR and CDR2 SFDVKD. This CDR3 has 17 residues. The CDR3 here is CATSDWQGEAMTGELFF. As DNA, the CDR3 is TGTGCCACCAGTGATTGGCAGGGTGAGGCCATGACCGGGGAGCTGTTTTTT.

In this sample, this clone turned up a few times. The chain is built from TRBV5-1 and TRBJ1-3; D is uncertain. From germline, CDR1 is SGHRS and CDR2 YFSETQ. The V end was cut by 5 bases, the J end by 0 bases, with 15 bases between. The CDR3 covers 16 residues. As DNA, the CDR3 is TGCGCCAGCAGTCCTGAGTTTTCTAACTCTGGAAACACCATATATTTT. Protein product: CASSPEFSNSGNTIYF.

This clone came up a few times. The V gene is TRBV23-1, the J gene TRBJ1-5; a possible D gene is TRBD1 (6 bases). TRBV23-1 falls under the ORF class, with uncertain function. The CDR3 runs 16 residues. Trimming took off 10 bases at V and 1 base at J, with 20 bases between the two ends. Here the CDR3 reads CATKRGGRGSNQPQHF. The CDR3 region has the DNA TGCGCCACCAAAAGGGGCGGCAGGGGAAGCAATCAGCCCCAGCATTTT.

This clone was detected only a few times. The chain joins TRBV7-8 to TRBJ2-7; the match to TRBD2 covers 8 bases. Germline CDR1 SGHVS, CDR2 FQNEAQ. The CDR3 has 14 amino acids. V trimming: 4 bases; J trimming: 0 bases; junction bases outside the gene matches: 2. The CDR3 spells CASSYGGVSYEQYF. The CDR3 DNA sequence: TGTGCCAGCAGCTACGGGGGGGTCTCCTACGAGCAGTACTTC.

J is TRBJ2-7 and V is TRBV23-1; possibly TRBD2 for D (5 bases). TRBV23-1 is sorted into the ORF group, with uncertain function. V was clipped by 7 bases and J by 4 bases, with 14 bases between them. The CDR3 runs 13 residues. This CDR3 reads CASNRGCSYEQYF. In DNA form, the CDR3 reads TGCGCCAGCAATCGGGGATGCTCGTACGAGCAGTACTTC.

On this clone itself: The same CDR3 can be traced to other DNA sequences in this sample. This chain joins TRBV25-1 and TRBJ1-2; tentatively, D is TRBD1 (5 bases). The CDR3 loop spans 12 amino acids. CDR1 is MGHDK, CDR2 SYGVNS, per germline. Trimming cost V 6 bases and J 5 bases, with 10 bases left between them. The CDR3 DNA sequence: TGTGCCAGCAGCGCGGGGGGGTATGGCTACACCTTC. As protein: CASSAGGYGYTF.

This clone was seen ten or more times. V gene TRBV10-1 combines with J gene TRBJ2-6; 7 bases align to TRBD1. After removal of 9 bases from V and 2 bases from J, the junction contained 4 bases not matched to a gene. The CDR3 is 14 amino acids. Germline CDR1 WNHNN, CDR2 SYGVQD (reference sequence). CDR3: CASTTGAGANVLTF. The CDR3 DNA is TGCGCCAGTACCACAGGGGCTGGGGCCAACGTCCTGACTTTC.

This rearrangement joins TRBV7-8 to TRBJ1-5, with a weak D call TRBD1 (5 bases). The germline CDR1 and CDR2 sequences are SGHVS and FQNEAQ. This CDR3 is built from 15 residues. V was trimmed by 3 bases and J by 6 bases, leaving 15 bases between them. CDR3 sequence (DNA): TGTGCCAGCAGCTTCGGCAGGGTCGGGAGTCAGCCCCAGCATTTT. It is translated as CASSFGRVGSQPQHF. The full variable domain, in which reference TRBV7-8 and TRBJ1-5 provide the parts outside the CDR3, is GAGVSQSPRYKVAKRGQDVALRCDPISGHVSLFWYQQALGQGPEFLTYFQNEAQLDKSGLPSDRFFAERPEGSVSTLKIQRTQQEDSAVYLCASSFGRVGSQPQHFGDGTRLSIL.

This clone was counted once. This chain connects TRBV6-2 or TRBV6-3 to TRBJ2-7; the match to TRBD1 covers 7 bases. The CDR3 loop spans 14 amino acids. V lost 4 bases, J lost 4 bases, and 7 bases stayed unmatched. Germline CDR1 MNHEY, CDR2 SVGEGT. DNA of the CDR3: TGTGCCAGCAGTTCCGCCAGGGGGAGTTACGAGCAGTACTTC. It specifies CASSSARGSYEQYF.

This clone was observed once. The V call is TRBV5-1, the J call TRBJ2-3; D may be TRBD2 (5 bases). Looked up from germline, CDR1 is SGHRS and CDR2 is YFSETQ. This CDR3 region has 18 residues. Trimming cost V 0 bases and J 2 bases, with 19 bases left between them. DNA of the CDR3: TGCGCCAGCAGCTTGGCCGTCCAGCTCGGACTCAACACAGATACGCAGTATTTT. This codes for CASSLAVQLGLNTDTQYF. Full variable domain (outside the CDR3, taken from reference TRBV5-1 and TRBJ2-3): KAGVTQTPRYLIKTRGQQVTLSCSPISGHRSVSWYQQTPGQGLQFLFEYFSETQRNKGNFPGRFSGRQFSNSRSEMNVSTLELGDSALYLCASSLAVQLGLNTDTQYFGPGTRLTVL.

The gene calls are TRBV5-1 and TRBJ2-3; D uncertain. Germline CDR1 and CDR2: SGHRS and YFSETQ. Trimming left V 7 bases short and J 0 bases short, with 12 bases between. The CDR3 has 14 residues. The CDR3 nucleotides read TGCGCCAGCTCTCTAGATAGCAGCACAGATACGCAGTATTTT. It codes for CASSLDSSTDTQYF.

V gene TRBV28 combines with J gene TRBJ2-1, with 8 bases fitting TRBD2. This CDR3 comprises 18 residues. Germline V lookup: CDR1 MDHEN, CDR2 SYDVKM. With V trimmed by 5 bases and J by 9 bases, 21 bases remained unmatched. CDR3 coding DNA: TGTGCCAGCAGTCCGCTGGGGGGGGCGGGAGGAGTTGATACTGAGCAGTTCTTC. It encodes CASSPLGGAGGVDTEQFF.

CDR3 DNA: TGTGCCACTAAACCTCCGGGACAGGCGACCTACGAGCAGTACTTC. Its translation is CATKPPGQATYEQYF. The genes are TRBV2 and TRBJ2-7, with 8 nucleotides matching TRBD1. The CDR3 is made up of 15 amino acids. CDR1 is SNHLY, CDR2 FYNNEI, per germline. V lost 10 bases, J lost 2 bases, and 13 bases stayed unmatched.

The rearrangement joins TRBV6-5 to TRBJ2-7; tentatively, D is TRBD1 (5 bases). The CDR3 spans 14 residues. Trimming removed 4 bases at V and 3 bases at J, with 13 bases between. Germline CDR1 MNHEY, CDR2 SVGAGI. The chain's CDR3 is CASSSVQGFYEQYF. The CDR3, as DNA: TGTGCCAGCAGTTCGGTGCAGGGATTCTACGAGCAGTACTTC.

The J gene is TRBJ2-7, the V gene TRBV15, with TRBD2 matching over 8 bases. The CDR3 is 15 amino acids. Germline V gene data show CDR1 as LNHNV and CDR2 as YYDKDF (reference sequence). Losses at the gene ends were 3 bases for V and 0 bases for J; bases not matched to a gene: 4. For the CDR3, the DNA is TGTGCCACCAGCAGCGGGACTAGGAGCTCCTACGAGCAGTACTTC. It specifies CATSSGTRSSYEQYF.

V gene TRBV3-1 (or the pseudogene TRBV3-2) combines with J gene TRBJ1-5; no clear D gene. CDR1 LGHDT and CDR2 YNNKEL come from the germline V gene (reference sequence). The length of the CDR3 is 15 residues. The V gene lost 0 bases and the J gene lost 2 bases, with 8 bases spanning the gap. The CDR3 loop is CASSQDRQGNQPQHF. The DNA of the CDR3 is TGTGCCAGCAGCCAAGATCGGCAGGGCAATCAGCCCCAGCATTTT.

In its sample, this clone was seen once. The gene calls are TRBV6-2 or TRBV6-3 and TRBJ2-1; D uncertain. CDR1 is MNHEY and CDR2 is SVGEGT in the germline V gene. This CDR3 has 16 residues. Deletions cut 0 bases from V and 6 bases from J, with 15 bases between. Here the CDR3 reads CASSYSSPAFANEQFF. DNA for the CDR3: TGTGCCAGCAGTTACTCGAGTCCCGCTTTTGCCAATGAGCAGTTCTTC.

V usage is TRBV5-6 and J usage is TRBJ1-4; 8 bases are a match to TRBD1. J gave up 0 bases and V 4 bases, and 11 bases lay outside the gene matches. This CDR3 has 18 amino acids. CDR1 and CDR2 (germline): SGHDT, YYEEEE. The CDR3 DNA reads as TGTGCCAGCAGCCGCTGGGGACAGGTAGATGCAACTAATGAAAAACTGTTTTTT. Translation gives CASSRWGQVDATNEKLFF.

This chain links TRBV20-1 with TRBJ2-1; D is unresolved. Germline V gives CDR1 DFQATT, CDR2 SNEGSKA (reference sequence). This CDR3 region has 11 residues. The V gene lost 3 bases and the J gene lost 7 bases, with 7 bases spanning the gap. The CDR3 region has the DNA TGCAGTGCTAGGCTCGAGAATGAGCAGTTCTTC. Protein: CSARLENEQFF.

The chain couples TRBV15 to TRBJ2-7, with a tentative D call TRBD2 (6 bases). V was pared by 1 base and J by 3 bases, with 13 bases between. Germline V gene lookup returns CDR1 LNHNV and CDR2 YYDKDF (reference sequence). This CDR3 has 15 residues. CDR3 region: CATSRVSAGRYEQYF. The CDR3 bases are TGTGCCACCAGCAGAGTTTCAGCGGGTCGCTACGAGCAGTACTTC.

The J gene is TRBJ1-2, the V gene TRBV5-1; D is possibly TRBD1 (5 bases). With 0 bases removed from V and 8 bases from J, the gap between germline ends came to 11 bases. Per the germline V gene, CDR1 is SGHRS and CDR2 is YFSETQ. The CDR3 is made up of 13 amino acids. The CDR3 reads CASSLEGAEGYTF. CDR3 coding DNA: TGCGCCAGCAGCTTGGAAGGGGCGGAAGGCTACACCTTC.

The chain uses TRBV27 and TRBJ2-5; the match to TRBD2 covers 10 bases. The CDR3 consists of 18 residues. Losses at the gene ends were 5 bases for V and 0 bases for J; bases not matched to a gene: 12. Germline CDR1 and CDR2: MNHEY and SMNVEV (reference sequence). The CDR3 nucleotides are TGTGCCAGCAGTAGGACTAGCGGATTTTCGTCGTACCAAGAGACCCAGTACTTC. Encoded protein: CASSRTSGFSSYQETQYF.

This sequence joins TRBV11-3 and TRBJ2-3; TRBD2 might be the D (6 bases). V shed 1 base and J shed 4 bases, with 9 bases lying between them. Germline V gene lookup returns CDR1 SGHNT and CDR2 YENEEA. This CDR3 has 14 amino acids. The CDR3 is CASSLGGTPDTQYF. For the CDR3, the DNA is TGTGCCAGCAGCTTAGGCGGGACCCCAGATACGCAGTATTTT.

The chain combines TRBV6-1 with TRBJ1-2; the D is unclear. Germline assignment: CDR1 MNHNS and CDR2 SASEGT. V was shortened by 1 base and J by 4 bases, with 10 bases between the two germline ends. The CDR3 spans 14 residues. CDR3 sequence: CASSEGLGSYGYTF. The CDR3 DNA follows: TGTGCCAGCAGTGAAGGCCTAGGGAGCTATGGCTACACCTTC.

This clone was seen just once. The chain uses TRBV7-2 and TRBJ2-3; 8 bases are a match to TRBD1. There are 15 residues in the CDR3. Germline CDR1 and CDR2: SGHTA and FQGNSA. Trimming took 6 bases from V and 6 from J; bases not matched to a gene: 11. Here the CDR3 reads CASSPRIRQGDTQYF. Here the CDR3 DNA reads TGTGCCAGCAGTCCTCGAATTAGACAGGGGGATACGCAGTATTTT.

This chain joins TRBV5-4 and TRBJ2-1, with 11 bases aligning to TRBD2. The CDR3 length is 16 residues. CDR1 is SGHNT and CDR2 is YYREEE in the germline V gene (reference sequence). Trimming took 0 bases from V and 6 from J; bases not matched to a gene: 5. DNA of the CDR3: TGTGCCAGCAGCTTGGATTCACTAGCGGGAGTCAATGAGCAGTTCTTC. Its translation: CASSLDSLAGVNEQFF.